This passage covers 26 T cell receptor beta chains from one sample sequenced in a study of blood T cell repertoires in COVID-19. Sequencing used immunoSEQ multiplex PCR; TCRdb keeps in-frame clones, though not all of them. The sample has 250,000 or so clones, under 85% seen once; the top ten hold about 1.9%. The sequenced sample was peripheral blood. The source is a man in his thirties or forties who had recovered from COVID-19.

J is TRBJ1-2 and V is TRBV4-1; D is undetermined. Germline CDR1 is MGHRA and CDR2 is YSYEKL. Trimming stripped 1 base from V and 1 base from J, with 10 bases between. This CDR3 has 15 residues. CDR3 sequence (DNA): TGCGCCAGCAGCCAAGGTCACCTATTTAACTATGGCTACACCTTC. The encoded protein is CASSQGHLFNYGYTF.

The genes are TRBV4-1 and TRBJ2-7; D uncertain. The CDR3 totals 15 residues. Germline values: CDR1 MGHRA, CDR2 YSYEKL. V was shortened by 0 bases and J by 0 bases, with 9 bases between the two germline ends. CDR3 protein: CASSQEGRSSYEQYF. As DNA, the CDR3 is TGCGCCAGCAGCCAAGAGGGCAGGTCCTCCTACGAGCAGTACTTC.

The rearrangement uses TRBV3-1 (or the pseudogene TRBV3-2) and TRBJ2-4, with 8 bases matching TRBD2. Germline V gene data show CDR1 as LGHDT and CDR2 as YNNKEL (reference sequence). The CDR3 extends over 15 amino acids. J was trimmed by 6 bases and V by 5 bases; bases with no gene match: 9. The CDR3 bases are TGTGCCAGCAGCTCGGGGGGGATAAGGGCAAACATTCAGTACTTC. It encodes CASSSGGIRANIQYF.

The V call is TRBV11-2, the J call TRBJ2-7; TRBD1 aligns across 7 bases. CDR3 size: 17 residues. The V and J ends lost 1 base and 2 bases, in that order; junction bases with no gene match: 11. Looked up from germline, CDR1 is SGHAT and CDR2 is FQNNGV. The CDR3 region has the DNA TGTGCCAGCAGCTTAGTCGGCCTGGGACAGCCAGCCTACGAGCAGTACTTC. This gives the protein CASSLVGLGQPAYEQYF.

This chain connects TRBV6-6 to TRBJ2-7; TRBD2 aligns across 8 bases. CDR1 MNHNY and CDR2 SVGAGI come from the germline V gene (reference sequence). CDR3 size: 11 residues. J was trimmed by 5 bases and V by 10 bases; bases with no gene match: 4. CDR3 residues: CAKSTSDEQYV. The CDR3 DNA reads TGTGCCAAATCGACTAGCGACGAGCAGTACGTC.

The genes are TRBV2 and TRBJ1-6; 10 bases match TRBD1. CDR1 SNHLY and CDR2 FYNNEI come from the germline V gene. The CDR3 has 14 residues. Trimming took 8 bases from V and 10 from J; bases not matched to a gene: 8. The CDR3 DNA is TGTGCCAGCTCCCATGGGGACAGGGGATCACCCCTCCACTTT. Translating gives CASSHGDRGSPLHF. The full variable domain, in which reference TRBV2 and TRBJ1-6 provide the parts outside the CDR3, is EPEVTQTPSHQVTQMGQEVILRCVPISNHLYFYWYRQILGQKVEFLVSFYNNEISEKSEIFDDQFSVERPDGSNFTLKIRSTKLEDSAMYFCASSHGDRGSPLHFGNGTRLTVT.

This sequence joins TRBV29-1 and TRBJ2-2; possibly TRBD1 for D (6 bases). Germline CDR1 and CDR2: SQVTM and ANQGSEA. The length of the CDR3 is 19 residues. Between the trimmed V and J ends, which lost 7 bases and 4 bases, there was a span of 31 bases. CDR3 sequence: CSALKGTGKSLLPTGELFF. CDR3 nucleotides: TGCAGCGCTCTAAAGGGAACAGGGAAGAGTTTGTTACCCACCGGGGAGCTGTTTTTT.

The rearrangement links TRBV19 to TRBJ2-3; D might be TRBD2 (5 bases). V was trimmed by 5 bases and J by 14 bases, leaving 20 bases between them. The CDR3 extends over 13 amino acids. Germline V gene data show CDR1 as LNHDA and CDR2 as SQIVND (reference sequence). Written as DNA, the CDR3 is TGTGCCAGTAGTCCCACGGGCGGCCCGGGGTTGTATTTT. It yields the protein CASSPTGGPGLYF.

This chain joins TRBV7-2 and TRBJ2-1, with D possibly matching TRBD2 (6 bases). CDR3 length: 14 amino acids. The germline V and J ends were trimmed by 1 base and 6 bases, with 10 bases remaining between them. Germline V lookup: CDR1 SGHTA, CDR2 FQGNSA. The CDR3 loop is CASSLDGRGNEQFF. DNA of the CDR3: TGTGCCAGCAGCTTAGATGGGCGGGGCAATGAGCAGTTCTTC.

The chain has TRBV12-3 or TRBV12-4 and TRBJ2-7; the D gene is possibly TRBD1 (5 bases). CDR3 length equals 11 residues. V was trimmed by 7 bases and J by 4 bases, leaving 8 bases between them. This CDR3 is CASTQGYEQYF. The CDR3 region has the DNA TGTGCCAGCACCCAGGGTTACGAGCAGTACTTC.

The rearrangement joins TRBV7-3 to TRBJ1-5; 8 bases are shared with TRBD1. Unmatched junction bases numbered 4, after V lost 5 bases and J lost 7 bases. There are 13 residues in the CDR3. Per germline, CDR1 SGHTA and CDR2 FQGTGA. The CDR3, as DNA: TGTGCCAGCAGCCAAGACAGGGGACAGCCCCAGCATTTT. Its protein is CASSQDRGQPQHF.

This chain joins TRBV9 and TRBJ2-2, with 11 bases aligning to TRBD2. Trimming at V came to 5 bases and at J to 6 bases, leaving 12 bases not matched to a gene. This CDR3 comprises 17 residues. The germline gives CDR1 SGDLS, CDR2 YYNGEE. This CDR3 reads CASSQRISGGAAGELFF. The CDR3 nucleotides read TGTGCCAGCAGTCAGAGAATTAGCGGGGGGGCCGCCGGGGAGCTGTTTTTT.

To note about this clone: One end of the junction is discordant with germline, which a read error may explain. V usage is TRBV6-2 or TRBV6-3 and J usage is TRBJ2-7; 7 nucleotides align to TRBD1. The CDR3 contains 14 residues. Germline V CDR1 and CDR2: MNHEY, SVGEGT. CDR3 protein: CASSYSGSAGTAHF. In nucleotides, the CDR3 is TGTGCCAGCAGTTACTCAGGAAGTGCCGGGACAGCGCACTTC.

This chain uses TRBV6-5 with TRBJ2-2; a weak D match, TRBD2 (7 bases). The CDR3 is made up of 15 amino acids. V was clipped by 8 bases and J by 0 bases, with 13 bases between them. Germline CDR1 MNHEY, CDR2 SVGAGI. The CDR3 DNA sequence: TGTGCCAGCCGGATAGGGGGGGCGAACACCGGGGAGCTGTTTTTT. Its protein product is CASRIGGANTGELFF.

This chain connects TRBV6-6 to TRBJ2-7; TRBD1 might be the D (6 bases). The CDR3 extends over 12 amino acids. The V gene's germline CDR1 is MNHNY and CDR2 SVGAGI (reference sequence). Trimming left V 6 bases short and J 3 bases short, with 9 bases between. CDR3 nucleotide sequence: TGTGCCAGCAGACAGGGAAACTACGAGCAGTACTTC. Amino acids: CASRQGNYEQYF.

This chain joins TRBV2 and TRBJ1-6, with TRBD1 identical over 7 bases. Germline lookup yields CDR1 SNHLY and CDR2 FYNNEI. The V gene end was trimmed by 4 bases and the J gene end by 14 bases; junction bases not matched to a gene: 8. The CDR3 runs to 13 residues. CDR3 in DNA: TGTGCCAGCAGTGCTGAGACAGGGAGTTCCCTCCACTTT. This translates into CASSAETGSSLHF.

This chain links TRBV2 with TRBJ2-7; D is perhaps TRBD2 (5 bases). The CDR3 sequence is 13 residues long. Germline V gene lookup returns CDR1 SNHLY and CDR2 FYNNEI. V was trimmed by 6 bases and J by 5 bases, leaving 14 bases between them. CDR3 region: CASRPGSRNEQYF. The CDR3, as DNA: TGTGCCAGCAGACCGGGAAGTAGGAACGAGCAGTACTTC.

The chain recombines TRBV11-2 with TRBJ1-3; D is undetermined. CDR1 and CDR2 from the germline V gene are SGHAT and FQNNGV. The CDR3 loop spans 16 amino acids. Trimming stripped 2 bases from V and 0 bases from J, with 11 bases between. The CDR3 region has the DNA TGTGCCAGCAGCTTACGTCCTAAAAGCTCTGGAAACACCATATATTTT. Its protein product is CASSLRPKSSGNTIYF.

CDR3 residues: CASSFSGRLIYRELFF. The CDR3 DNA reads as TGTGCCAGCAGCTTCAGCGGGCGCCTTATCTACAGGGAGCTGTTTTTT. The chain combines TRBV3-1 (or the pseudogene TRBV3-2) with TRBJ2-2, with D possibly matching TRBD2 (6 bases). Trimming left V 5 bases short and J 9 bases short, with 22 bases between. The CDR3 extends over 16 amino acids. CDR1 is LGHDT, CDR2 YNNKEL, per germline (reference sequence).

The chain is built from TRBV5-1 and TRBJ2-3, with TRBD2 matching 9 bases. V dropped 4 bases and J dropped 1; count of bases not matched to a gene: 7. The CDR3 is 16 residues long. Germline-derived CDR1 and CDR2 are SGHRS and YFSETQ. The CDR3 loop reads CASSPPSSGGTDTQYF. The DNA of the CDR3 is TGCGCCAGCAGCCCCCCTTCTAGCGGGGGCACAGATACGCAGTATTTT.

The chain couples TRBV4-1 to TRBJ1-2, with no clear D. Germline CDR1 and CDR2: MGHRA and YSYEKL. There are 15 residues in the CDR3. Trimming stripped 2 bases from V and 5 bases from J, with 15 bases between. The CDR3 DNA is TGCGCCAGCAGCCAATCTATTACGGCGACTTATGGCTACACCTTC. It specifies CASSQSITATYGYTF.

This clone was counted once. The chain couples TRBV5-4 to TRBJ2-3; possibly TRBD2 for D (5 bases). Per germline, CDR1 SGHNT and CDR2 YYREEE (reference sequence). V was trimmed by 5 bases and J by 2 bases, leaving 18 bases between them. CDR3 length: 16 amino acids. The CDR3 region has the DNA TGTGCCAGCAGATCCGCTACTAGTCAGTCCACAGATACGCAGTATTTT. Amino acid sequence: CASRSATSQSTDTQYF. The full variable domain, completed using reference TRBV5-4 and TRBJ2-3, is ETGVTQSPTHLIKTRGQQVTLRCSSQSGHNTVSWYQQALGQGPQFIFQYYREEENGRGNFPPRFSGLQFPNYSSELNVNALELDDSALYLCASRSATSQSTDTQYFGPGTRLTVL.

The rearrangement joins TRBV15 to TRBJ2-1, with 12 bases lining up with TRBD1. V dropped 5 bases and J dropped 6; count of bases not matched to a gene: 5. The CDR3 has 15 amino acids. In germline, CDR1 is LNHNV, CDR2 YYDKDF (reference sequence). CDR3 bases: TGTGCCACCAGCGGGGACAGGGGGCCGGGCAATGAGCAGTTCTTC. Translated, it gives CATSGDRGPGNEQFF.

The chain carries TRBV20-1 and TRBJ1-4; a possible D gene is TRBD1 (5 bases). Germline CDR1 and CDR2: DFQATT and SNEGSKA (reference sequence). The CDR3 spans 11 residues. V lost 5 bases to trimming and J lost 7 bases, with 8 bases between them. The DNA for the CDR3 is TGCAGTGCTTTCAGGGCTGAAAAACTGTTTTTT. Protein product: CSAFRAEKLFF.

This rearrangement joins TRBV4-2 to TRBJ2-6; no clear D. Looked up from germline, CDR1 is LGHNA and CDR2 is YNFKEQ. The CDR3 contains 16 residues. V was pared by 6 bases and J by 2 bases, with 14 bases between. CDR3 coding DNA: TGTGCCAGCAGACCAAGATCAGGTACTGGGGCCAACGTCCTGACTTTC. Residues: CASRPRSGTGANVLTF.

This sequence joins TRBV6-5 and TRBJ2-1; TRBD2 agrees at 9 bases. Looked up from germline, CDR1 is MNHEY and CDR2 is SVGAGI. The CDR3 totals 12 residues. The trim removed 4 bases at V and 13 bases at J, leaving 5 bases unmatched. CDR3 loop: CASSLAGGLQFF. The CDR3 region has the DNA TGTGCCAGCAGTTTGGCGGGGGGGCTTCAGTTCTTC.